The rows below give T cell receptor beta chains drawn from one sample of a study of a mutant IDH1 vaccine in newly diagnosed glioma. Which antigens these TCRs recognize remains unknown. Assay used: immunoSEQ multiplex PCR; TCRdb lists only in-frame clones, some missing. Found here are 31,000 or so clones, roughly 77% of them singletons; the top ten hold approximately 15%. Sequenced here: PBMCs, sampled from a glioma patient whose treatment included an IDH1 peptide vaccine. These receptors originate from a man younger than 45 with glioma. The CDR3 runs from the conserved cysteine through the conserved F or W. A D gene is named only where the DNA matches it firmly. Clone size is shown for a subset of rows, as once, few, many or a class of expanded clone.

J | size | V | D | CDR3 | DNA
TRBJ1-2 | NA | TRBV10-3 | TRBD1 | CAIKTGTGLGGYTF | TGTGCCATCAAGACGGGGACAGGGCTAGGTGGCTACACCTTC
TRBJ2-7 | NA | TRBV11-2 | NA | CASSLARGAYEQYF | TGTGCCAGCAGCTTGGCAAGGGGGGCCTACGAGCAGTACTTC
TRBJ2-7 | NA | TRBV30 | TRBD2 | CAWSVRASGINGEQYF | TGTGCCTGGAGTGTACGGGCTAGCGGGATTAACGGCGAGCAGTACTTC
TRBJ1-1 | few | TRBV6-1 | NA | CASSTLREDTEAFF | TGTGCCAGCAGTACTCTCAGGGAGGACACTGAAGCTTTCTTT
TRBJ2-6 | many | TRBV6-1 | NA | CASSESTGANVLTF | TGTGCCAGCAGTGAATCGACAGGGGCCAACGTCCTGACTTTC
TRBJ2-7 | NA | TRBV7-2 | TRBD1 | CASSFNRGDYEQYF | TGTGCCAGCAGCTTCAACAGGGGAGACTACGAGCAGTACTTC
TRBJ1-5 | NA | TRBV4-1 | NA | CASSQASGPLDISNQPQHF | TGCGCCAGCAGCCAAGCCTCGGGCCCCCTCGATATAAGCAATCAGCCCCAGCATTTT
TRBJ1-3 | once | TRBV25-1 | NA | CVSSGGNTIYF | TGTGTCAGCAGTGGAGGAAACACCATATATTTT
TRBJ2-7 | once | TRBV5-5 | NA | CASSVDRRLFSYEQYF | TGTGCCAGCAGCGTCGACAGGCGCCTTTTCTCCTACGAGCAGTACTTC
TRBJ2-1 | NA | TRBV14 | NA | CASSTSTPGNEQFF | TGTGCCAGCAGCACTAGCACCCCTGGCAATGAGCAGTTCTTC
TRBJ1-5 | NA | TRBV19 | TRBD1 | CASSIGQGGGQPQHF | TGTGCCAGTAGTATAGGGCAGGGGGGAGGTCAGCCCCAGCATTTT
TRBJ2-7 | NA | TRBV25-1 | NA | CASSESGLVYEQYF | TGTGCCAGCAGTGAATCAGGTCTAGTCTACGAGCAGTACTTC
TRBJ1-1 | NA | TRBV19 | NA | CASSKTGPFTEAFF | TGTGCCAGTAGTAAAACAGGGCCGTTCACTGAAGCTTTCTTT
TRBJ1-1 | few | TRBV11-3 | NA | CASSLAGNTEAFF | TGTGCCAGCAGCTTAGCGGGGAACACTGAAGCTTTCTTT
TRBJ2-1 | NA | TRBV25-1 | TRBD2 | CASSDLAVGTYNEQFF | TGTGCCAGCAGTGATCTAGCGGTGGGGACTTACAATGAGCAGTTCTTC
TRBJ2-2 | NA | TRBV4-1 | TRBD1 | CASSQDRRDPSGTGVTGELFF | TGCGCCAGCAGCCAAGATCGCCGGGACCCTTCCGGGACAGGGGTCACCGGGGAGCTGTTTTTT
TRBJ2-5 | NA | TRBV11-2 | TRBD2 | CASSPGRGSSVDF | TGTGCCAGCAGCCCAGGGAGGGGCAGCTCCGTCGACTTC
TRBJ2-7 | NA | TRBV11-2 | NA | CASSLKGSYEQYF | TGTGCCAGCAGCTTGAAGGGCTCCTACGAGCAGTACTTC
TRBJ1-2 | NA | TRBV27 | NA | CASSFGGGSRGYTF | TGTGCCAGCAGTTTTGGGGGAGGGAGCCGAGGCTACACCTTC
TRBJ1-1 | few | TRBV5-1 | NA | CASSLGDYTEAFF | TGCGCCAGCAGCTTGGGTGATTACACTGAAGCTTTCTTT
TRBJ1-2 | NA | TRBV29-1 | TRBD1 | CSVGGTGHGYTF | TGCAGCGTTGGGGGGACAGGGCATGGCTACACCTTC
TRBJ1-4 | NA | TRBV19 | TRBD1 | CASSIGDSSSFEKLFF | TGTGCCAGTAGTATAGGGGACAGTTCATCCTTTGAAAAACTGTTTTTT
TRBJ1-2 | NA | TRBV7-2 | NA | CASSTPPGTSYGYTF | TGTGCCAGCAGCACGCCCCCGGGGACTAGCTATGGCTACACCTTC
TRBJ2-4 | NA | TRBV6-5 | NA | CASSKRDIQYF | TGTGCCAGCAGCAAAAGGGACATTCAGTACTTC
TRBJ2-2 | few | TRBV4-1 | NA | CASSQEGAGGGELFF | TGCGCCAGCAGCCAAGAGGGGGCAGGCGGGGGGGAGCTGTTTTTT
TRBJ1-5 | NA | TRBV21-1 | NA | CASSNRTDYSNQPQHF | TGTGCCAGCAGCAACCGGACGGACTATAGCAATCAGCCCCAGCATTTT
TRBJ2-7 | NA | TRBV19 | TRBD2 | CASSIALAVAYEQYF | TGTGCCAGTAGTATAGCGCTAGCGGTTGCCTACGAGCAGTACTTC
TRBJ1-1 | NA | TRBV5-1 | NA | CASSLMGAGETEAFF | TGCGCCAGCAGCCTTATGGGGGCCGGAGAAACTGAAGCTTTCTTT
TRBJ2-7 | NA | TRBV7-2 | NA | CASSLAGVYEQYF | TGTGCCAGCAGCTTAGCGGGAGTCTACGAGCAGTACTTC
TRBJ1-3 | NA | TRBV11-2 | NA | CASSLASVSTIYF | TGTGCCAGCAGCTTAGCCTCAGTAAGCACCATATATTTT
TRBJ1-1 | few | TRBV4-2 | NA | CASSQGEPTEAFF | TGTGCCAGCAGTCAGGGAGAACCCACTGAAGCTTTCTTT
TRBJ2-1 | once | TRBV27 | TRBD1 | CASSPGTGGHNEQFF | TGTGCCAGCAGTCCCGGGACAGGGGGCCACAATGAGCAGTTCTTC
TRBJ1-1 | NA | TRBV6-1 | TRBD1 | CASIITGESTEAFF | TGTGCCAGCATTATAACAGGGGAATCCACTGAAGCTTTCTTT
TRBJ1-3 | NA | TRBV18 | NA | CASSPTSIGGNTIYF | TGTGCCAGCTCACCGACTTCGATCGGTGGAAACACCATATATTTT
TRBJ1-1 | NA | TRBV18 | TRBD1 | CASSPEQGSEAFF | TGTGCCAGCTCACCAGAACAGGGGAGTGAAGCTTTCTTT
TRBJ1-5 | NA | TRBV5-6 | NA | CASSLGRGTNQPQHF | TGTGCCAGCAGCTTGGGCAGGGGTACCAATCAGCCCCAGCATTTT
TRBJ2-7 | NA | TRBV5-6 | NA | CASSSDFYEQYF | TGTGCCAGCAGCTCGGACTTCTACGAGCAGTACTTC
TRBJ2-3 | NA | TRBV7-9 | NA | CASSPPAYPSTDTQYF | TGTGCCAGCAGCCCTCCGGCCTATCCTAGCACAGATACGCAGTATTTT
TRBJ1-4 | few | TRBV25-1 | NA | CASSLDGRANEKLFF | TGTGCCAGCTCCCTGGACGGGAGGGCTAATGAAAAACTGTTTTTT
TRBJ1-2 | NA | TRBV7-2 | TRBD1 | CASSLGQGAYGYTF | TGTGCCAGCAGCTTAGGTCAGGGGGCCTATGGCTACACCTTC
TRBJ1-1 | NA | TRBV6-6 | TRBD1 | CASGGQANTEAFF | TGTGCCAGCGGGGGACAGGCGAACACTGAGGCTTTCTTT
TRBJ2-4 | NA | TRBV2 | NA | CASSEMAVAKNIQYF | TGTGCCAGCAGCGAGATGGCGGTAGCCAAAAACATTCAGTACTTC
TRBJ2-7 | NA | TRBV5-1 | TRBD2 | CASSLTPRAGGREQYF | TGCGCCAGCAGCCTAACCCCCCGCGCGGGAGGGCGTGAGCAGTACTTC
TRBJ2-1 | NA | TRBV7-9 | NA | CALEAGAYNEQFF | TGTGCCCTAGAGGCGGGTGCCTACAATGAGCAGTTCTTC
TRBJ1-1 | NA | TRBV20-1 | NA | CSASGNTEAFF | TGCAGTGCTAGTGGGAACACTGAAGCTTTCTTT
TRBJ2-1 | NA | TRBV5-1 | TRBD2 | CASFTSGTDEQFF | TGCGCCAGCTTTACTAGCGGGACGGATGAGCAGTTCTTC
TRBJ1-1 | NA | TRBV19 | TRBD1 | CATYRGLNTEAFF | TGTGCCACTTACAGGGGCCTGAACACTGAAGCTTTCTTT
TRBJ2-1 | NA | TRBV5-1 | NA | CASSSGTSHNEQFF | TGCGCCAGCAGCTCGGGGACAAGCCACAATGAGCAGTTCTTC
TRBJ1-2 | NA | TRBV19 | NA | CASSMGRDSYTF | TGTGCCAGTAGTATGGGACGGGACAGCTACACCTTC
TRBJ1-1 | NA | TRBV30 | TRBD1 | CAWRGQGWTEAFF | TGTGCCTGGAGGGGACAGGGGTGGACTGAAGCTTTCTTT
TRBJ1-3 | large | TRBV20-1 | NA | CSAPGGNTIYF | TGCAGTGCTCCTGGTGGAAACACCATATATTTT
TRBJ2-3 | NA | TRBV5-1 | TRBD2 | CASSSGTSGRGGTDTQYF | TGCGCCAGCAGCTCGGGGACTAGCGGGAGAGGGGGCACAGATACGCAGTATTTT
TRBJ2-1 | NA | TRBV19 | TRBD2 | CASSTGSGRWGEQFF | TGTGCCAGTAGTACCGGAAGCGGGAGGTGGGGTGAGCAGTTCTTC
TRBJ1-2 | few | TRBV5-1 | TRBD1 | CASSLVTGEDYGYTF | TGCGCCAGCAGCTTGGTGACAGGGGAAGACTATGGCTACACCTTC
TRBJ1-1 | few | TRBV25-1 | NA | CASSVGQKNTEAFF | TGTGCCAGCAGTGTCGGTCAGAAGAACACTGAAGCTTTCTTT
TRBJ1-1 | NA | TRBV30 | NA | CAWTEGTEAFF | TGTGCCTGGACTGAGGGCACTGAAGCTTTCTTT
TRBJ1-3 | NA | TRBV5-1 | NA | CASSDDVGGNTIYF | TGCGCCAGCAGCGACGACGTGGGTGGAAACACCATATATTTT